This T cell receptor (beta chain) originates from a study of CD8 T cells in ankylosing spondylitis. Study-wide results and limits: A TCR beta motif of 7 to 9 highly homologous variants seemed to mark ankylosing spondylitis blood. Some motif variants had been reported before (in reactive arthritis synovial fluid and blood). Disease-associated clones were reportedly significantly overrepresented in matched ankylosing spondylitis synovial fluid. Those disease-linked clones were CD8+; they were also relatively rare in peripheral blood.

In this sample, this clonotype turned up a few times. Its antigen is as yet unknown. Construction of TCR beta libraries was performed using quantitative 5'-RACE with molecular barcodes. From the 5' RACE reads, TCRdb called clonotypes with MiXCR, one entry per CDR3 protein. Of around 770,000 distinct CDR3 sequences in the sample, under 20% are singletons; the top ten hold roughly a fifth. This TCR was sampled from a male donor with ankylosing spondylitis. The sequenced material came from blood, either unsorted or a sorted T cell fraction (not recorded which).

DNA for the CDR3: TGTGCCAGCAGCCAGTTCCGGAGCTGGAATGAGCAGTTCTTC. This translates into CASSQFRSWNEQFF. The J gene is TRBJ2-1, the V gene TRBV3-1; D is unresolved. Per the germline V gene, CDR1 is LGHDT and CDR2 is YNNKEL (reference sequence). The CDR3 is 14 residues long. V dropped 3 bases and J dropped 7 bases, with 13 bases sitting between them.